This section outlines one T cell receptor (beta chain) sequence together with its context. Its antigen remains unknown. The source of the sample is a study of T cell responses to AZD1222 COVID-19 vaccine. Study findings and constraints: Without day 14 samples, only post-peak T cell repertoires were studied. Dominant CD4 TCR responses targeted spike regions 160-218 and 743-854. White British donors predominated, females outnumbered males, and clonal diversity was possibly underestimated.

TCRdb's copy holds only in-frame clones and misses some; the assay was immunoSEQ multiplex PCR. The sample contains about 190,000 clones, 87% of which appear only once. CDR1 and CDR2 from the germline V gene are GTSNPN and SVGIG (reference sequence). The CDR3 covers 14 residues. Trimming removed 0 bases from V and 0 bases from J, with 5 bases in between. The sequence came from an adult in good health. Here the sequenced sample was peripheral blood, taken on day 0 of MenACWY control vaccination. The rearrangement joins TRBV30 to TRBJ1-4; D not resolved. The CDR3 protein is CAWSVQSTNEKLFF. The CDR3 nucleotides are TGTGCCTGGAGTGTACAGTCAACTAATGAAAAACTGTTTTTT.